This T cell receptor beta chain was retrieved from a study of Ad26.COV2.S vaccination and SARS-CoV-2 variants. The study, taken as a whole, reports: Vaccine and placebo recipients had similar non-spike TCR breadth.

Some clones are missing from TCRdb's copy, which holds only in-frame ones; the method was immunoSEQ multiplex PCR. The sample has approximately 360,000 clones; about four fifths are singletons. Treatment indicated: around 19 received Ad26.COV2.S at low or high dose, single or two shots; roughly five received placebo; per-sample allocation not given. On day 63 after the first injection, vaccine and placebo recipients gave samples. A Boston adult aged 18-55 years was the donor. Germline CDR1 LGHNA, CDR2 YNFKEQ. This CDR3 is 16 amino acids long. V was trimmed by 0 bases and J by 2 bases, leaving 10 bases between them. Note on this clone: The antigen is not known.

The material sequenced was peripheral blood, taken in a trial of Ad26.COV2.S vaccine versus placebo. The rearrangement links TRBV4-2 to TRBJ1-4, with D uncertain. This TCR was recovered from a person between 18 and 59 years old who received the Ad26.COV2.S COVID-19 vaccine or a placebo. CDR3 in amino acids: CASSQEVGITNEKLFF. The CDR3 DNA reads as TGTGCCAGCAGCCAAGAGGTGGGGATCACTAATGAAAAACTGTTTTTT.